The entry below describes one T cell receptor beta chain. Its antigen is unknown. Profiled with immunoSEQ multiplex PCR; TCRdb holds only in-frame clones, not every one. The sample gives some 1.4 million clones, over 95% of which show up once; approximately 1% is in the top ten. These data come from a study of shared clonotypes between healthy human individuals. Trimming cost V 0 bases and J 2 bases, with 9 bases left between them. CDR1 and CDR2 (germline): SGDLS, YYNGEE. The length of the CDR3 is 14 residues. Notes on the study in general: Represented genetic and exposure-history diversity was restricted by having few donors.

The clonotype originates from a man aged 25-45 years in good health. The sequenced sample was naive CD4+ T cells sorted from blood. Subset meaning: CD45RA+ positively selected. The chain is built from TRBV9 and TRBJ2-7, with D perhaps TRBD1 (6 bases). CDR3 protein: CASSVESGAYEQYF. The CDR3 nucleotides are TGTGCCAGCAGCGTAGAATCAGGGGCCTACGAGCAGTACTTC.